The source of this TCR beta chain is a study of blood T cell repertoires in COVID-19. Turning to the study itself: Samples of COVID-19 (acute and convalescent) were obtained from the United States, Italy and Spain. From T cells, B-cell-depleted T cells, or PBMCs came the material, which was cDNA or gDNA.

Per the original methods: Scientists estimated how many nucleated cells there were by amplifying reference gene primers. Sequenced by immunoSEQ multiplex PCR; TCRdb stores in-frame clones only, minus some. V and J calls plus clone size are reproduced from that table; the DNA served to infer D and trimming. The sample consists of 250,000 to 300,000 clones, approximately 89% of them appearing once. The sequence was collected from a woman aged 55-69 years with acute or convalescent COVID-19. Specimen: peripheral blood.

CDR3 in amino acids: CASSLAGGLGETQYF. For the CDR3, the DNA is TGTGCCAGCAGCCTAGCGGGGGGGCTAGGAGAGACCCAGTACTTC. The V and J genes are TRBV7-3 and TRBJ2-5, with 12 positions matching TRBD2. V lost 5 bases, J lost 4 bases, and 5 bases stayed unmatched. CDR1 and CDR2 from the germline V gene are SGHTA and FQGTGA. This CDR3 region has 15 residues.